The 3 T cell receptor beta chains presented below share a single source sample, sequenced in a study of cytomegalovirus exposure and HLA in healthy donors. Here immunoSEQ multiplex PCR was the method, and the copy in TCRdb shows in-frame clones only, minus some. The table records approximately 160,000 clones, 84% of them present only once. The sample consisted of PBMCs. The receptors shown here come from a man aged 25 to 40 in good health and CMV-seropositive.

This clone has a single count. The chain uses TRBV6-5 and TRBJ1-5; D may be TRBD1 (5 bases). The CDR3 extends over 14 amino acids. V was pared by 6 bases and J by 2 bases, with 11 bases between. CDR1 is MNHEY and CDR2 is SVGAGI in the germline V gene. The chain's CDR3 is CASSRDFGNQPQHF. CDR3 bases: TGTGCCAGCAGCCGGGACTTCGGCAATCAGCCCCAGCATTTT.

The chain carries TRBV7-9 and TRBJ1-4; D remains unclear. V shed 5 bases and J shed 8 bases, with 9 bases lying between them. The V gene's germline CDR1 is SEHNR and CDR2 FQNEAQ (reference sequence). There are 12 residues in the CDR3. CDR3 sequence: CASSVLGEKLFF. The CDR3 DNA reads TGTGCCAGCAGCGTGCTAGGAGAAAAACTGTTTTTT.

The chain couples TRBV7-2 to TRBJ2-7; TRBD1 matches 9 bases. Germline CDR1 and CDR2: SGHTA and FQGNSA. The V segment lost 3 bases and the J segment 3 bases; nucleotides outside the gene matches: 3. The CDR3 is 14 residues long. The CDR3: CASSLGTGFYEQYF. Written as DNA, the CDR3 is TGTGCCAGCAGCTTGGGGACAGGGTTCTACGAGCAGTACTTC.